Sequencing of this T cell receptor beta chain was carried out in a study of cytomegalovirus exposure and HLA in healthy donors. Study-wide results and caveats: Most TCR sequences showed up rarely, but some public TCRs showed up in many donors. In a later analysis, first-cohort TCR clusters were found to tend to co-occur in the roughly 120 validation repertoires. For cytomegalovirus status, the classifier reportedly gave diagnoses with high specificity and sensitivity.

These donors were members of the approximately 120-subject validation cohort, a group separate from the roughly 670-subject first cohort. On this clone itself: The antigen is undetermined.

TCRdb keeps only in-frame clones here, not all; method: immunoSEQ multiplex PCR. The sample gives over 100,000 clones, 75% to 90% of which show up once; more than 1% is in the top ten. Germline V gives CDR1 MNHNY, CDR2 SVGAGI (reference sequence). This CDR3 spans 15 amino acids. V was shortened by 6 bases and J by 0 bases, with 15 bases between the two germline ends. The specimen sequenced was PBMCs. The chain joins TRBV6-6 to TRBJ2-7, with D maybe TRBD1 (5 bases). The receptor was isolated from a woman younger than 30 in good health and CMV-seronegative. CDR3 sequence: CASSLRTLTSYEQYF. The CDR3 nucleotides are TGTGCCAGCAGCCTACGGACACTGACCTCCTACGAGCAGTACTTC.